The 13 T cell receptor beta chains reported below all come from one sample, sequenced in a study of T cell repertoires in cytomegalovirus infection. TCRdb independently ran MiXCR on the reads; one entry per CDR3 protein. This table has about 330,000 distinct CDR3 sequences, just under 35% appearing once. No antigen has been assigned to these receptors. The source was cultured PBMCs, collected from culture after CMV antigen stimulation. The receptors derive from a human donor in good health (CMV status not recorded). Some clones in this sample may be carry-over from other donors' samples.

Remarks on this clonotype: One junction end disagrees with the germline gene, perhaps due to a read error. The CDR3 reads CTSSYGAGVGTGELFF. DNA for the CDR3: TGTACCAGCAGTTACGGGGCGGGAGTCGGAACCGGGGAGCTGTTTTTT. The chain couples TRBV6-5 to TRBJ2-2; TRBD2 agrees at 7 bases. From germline, CDR1 is MNHEY and CDR2 SVGAGI. This CDR3 is 16 amino acids long.

The chain carries TRBV29-1 and TRBJ2-3, with 7 positions matching TRBD2. With V trimmed by 3 bases and J by 6 bases, 0 bases remained unmatched. This CDR3 is 11 amino acids long. From germline, CDR1 is SQVTM and CDR2 ANQGSEA. The CDR3 loop reads CSVEGGDTQYF. Written as DNA, the CDR3 is TGCAGCGTTGAGGGGGGGGATACGCAGTATTTT.

The chain links TRBV7-2 to TRBJ1-1; D ambiguous. CDR3 size: 16 residues. In germline, CDR1 is SGHTA, CDR2 FQGNSA. V shed 1 base and J shed 0 bases, with 12 bases lying between them. DNA for the CDR3: TGTGCCAGCAGCTTAGAGTTCCCAGACATGAACACTGAAGCTTTCTTT. It translates to CASSLEFPDMNTEAFF. The full variable domain, rest sourced from reference TRBV7-2 and TRBJ1-1, is GAGVSQSPSNKVTEKGKDVELRCDPISGHTALYWYRQSLGQGLEFLIYFQGNSAPDKSGLPSDRFSAERTGGSVSTLTIQRTQQEDSAVYLCASSLEFPDMNTEAFFGQGTRLTVV.

This clonotype was seen repeatedly, ten times or more. The rearrangement uses TRBV7-2 and TRBJ2-3; 9 bases align to TRBD1. CDR1 and CDR2 from the germline V gene are SGHTA and FQGNSA. This CDR3 spans 21 amino acids. The ends lost 2 bases at V and 1 base at J; junction bases unmatched: 19. This chain's CDR3 is CASSLPEGKGTGTFGTDTQYF. DNA of the CDR3: TGTGCCAGCAGCTTACCGGAGGGTAAAGGGACAGGGACATTTGGCACAGATACGCAGTATTTT.

This clonotype was seen ten or more times. The rearrangement links TRBV4-3 to TRBJ2-3; D is perhaps TRBD2 (7 bases). The V gene lost 0 bases and the J gene lost 4 bases, with 14 bases spanning the gap. The CDR3 is 16 amino acids. Germline CDR1 and CDR2: LGHNA and YSLEER. The CDR3 DNA sequence: TGCGCCAGCAGCCAAGATAGGGGGGAGGGGGCAGATACGCAGTATTTT. Residues: CASSQDRGEGADTQYF.

This clonotype has only a few counts. The V call is TRBV27, the J call TRBJ2-7; TRBD1 aligns across 8 bases. The ends lost 6 bases at V and 1 base at J; junction bases unmatched: 20. The CDR3 is 19 residues long. The germline V gene encodes CDR1 MNHEY and CDR2 SMNVEV (reference sequence). As DNA, the CDR3 is TGTGCCAGCAGAGCGAAGACAGGGCAGGGGGCGGGATTATCCTACGAGCAGTACTTC. Translated: CASRAKTGQGAGLSYEQYF.

This clonotype was picked up a small number of times. The chain employs TRBV12-3 or TRBV12-4 and TRBJ2-7, with D perhaps TRBD2 (6 bases). The CDR3 contains 14 residues. V dropped 4 bases and J dropped 3 bases, with 13 bases sitting between them. In DNA, the CDR3 is TGTGCCAGCAGTTCGTCGGGGGATCGCTACGAGCAGTACTTC. It encodes CASSSSGDRYEQYF.

This clonotype has a handful of counts. This chain links TRBV5-6 with TRBJ2-7; 11 bases match TRBD1. Germline assignment: CDR1 SGHDT and CDR2 YYEEEE. Losses at the gene ends were 1 base for V and 5 bases for J; bases not matched to a gene: 5. This CDR3 has 15 residues. The CDR3 sequence is CASSLIGQGANEQYV. The CDR3 DNA reads TGTGCCAGCAGCTTGATCGGACAGGGGGCAAACGAGCAGTACGTC.

This chain joins TRBV18 and TRBJ1-6, with D unclear. Germline CDR1 reads KGHSH; CDR2 reads LQKENI. V dropped 2 bases and J dropped 5 bases, with 7 bases sitting between them. CDR3 size: 14 residues. Here the CDR3 reads CASSPKLNNSPLHF. CDR3 coding DNA: TGTGCCAGCTCACCAAAGTTGAATAATTCACCCCTCCACTTT.

The rearrangement uses TRBV11-3 and TRBJ1-1; no firm D call. CDR3 length equals 15 residues. The germline V gene encodes CDR1 SGHNT and CDR2 YENEEA. Trimming took off 5 bases at V and 0 bases at J, with 13 bases between the two ends. The CDR3 bases are TGTGCCAGCAGCCCCCCTCATGGGATGAACACTGAAGCTTTCTTT. Translation: CASSPPHGMNTEAFF.

The chain links TRBV7-6 to TRBJ1-5; 9 nucleotides line up with TRBD1. Trimming removed 2 bases from V and 7 bases from J; junction bases left unmatched: 12. This CDR3 contains 17 residues. Germline-derived CDR1 and CDR2 are SGHVS and FNYEAQ. The CDR3 region is CASSLNIPDRGDQPQHF. The CDR3 DNA reads as TGTGCCAGCAGCTTAAATATCCCGGACAGGGGTGACCAGCCCCAGCATTTT.

This chain connects TRBV4-1 to TRBJ2-5; 8 positions agree with TRBD2. The junction had 6 bases not matched to a gene; V was cut back by 2 bases and J by 1 base. This CDR3 is built from 16 residues. Germline V gene sequence: CDR1 MGHRA, CDR2 YSYEKL. The CDR3 loop is CASSQPGGRAQETQYF. The CDR3 nucleotides read TGCGCCAGCAGCCAACCGGGAGGGAGGGCCCAAGAGACCCAGTACTTC.

The CDR3 DNA reads TGCGCCAGCAGTGCCCCGGGGACCCTCTGGGAGCAGTACGTC. As protein: CASSAPGTLWEQYV. The chain uses TRBV10-2 and TRBJ2-7; D is possibly TRBD1 or TRBD2 (5 bases each). V lost 4 bases, J lost 7 bases, and 17 bases lay in between. This CDR3 comprises 14 residues. Per the germline V gene, CDR1 is WSHSY and CDR2 is SAAADI.